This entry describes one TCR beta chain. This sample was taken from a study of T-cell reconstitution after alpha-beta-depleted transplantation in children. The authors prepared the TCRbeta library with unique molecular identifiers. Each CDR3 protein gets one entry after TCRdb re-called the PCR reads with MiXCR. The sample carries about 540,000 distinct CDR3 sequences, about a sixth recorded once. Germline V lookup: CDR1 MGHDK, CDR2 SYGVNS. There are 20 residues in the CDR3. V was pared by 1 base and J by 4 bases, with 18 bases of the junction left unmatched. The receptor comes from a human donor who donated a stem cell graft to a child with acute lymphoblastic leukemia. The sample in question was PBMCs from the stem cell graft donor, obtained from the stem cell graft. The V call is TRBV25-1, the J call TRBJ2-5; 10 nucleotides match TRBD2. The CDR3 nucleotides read TGTGCCAGCAGTGAATCCTTCAAGCGGCTAGCGGGAGTAGGTGGAGAGACCCAGTACTTC. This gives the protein CASSESFKRLAGVGGETQYF.